A selection of T cell receptor beta chains follows, all from one sample in a study of early stage breast cancer tumors. The protocol was immunoSEQ multiplex PCR, while the TCRdb copy is restricted to in-frame clones and leaves out a portion. The sample consists of 35,000 to 45,000 clones, around 68% of them appearing once. Sequencing was performed on blood. All receptors derive from a person aged 55 to 70 with breast cancer. The CDR3 runs from the conserved cysteine through the conserved F or W. The D gene is left open where the match is weak. Clone size appears in some rows only: once, few, many, or a class for an expanded clone.

j_call	v_call	d_call	clone_size	cdr3_aa	cdr3_nt
TRBJ1-1	TRBV6-5	NA	NA	CASRVNTEAFF	TGTGCCAGCAGGGTGAACACTGAAGCTTTCTTT
TRBJ1-5	TRBV6-5	TRBD1	NA	CASYQGAGQPQHF	TGTGCCAGCTACCAGGGGGCAGGTCAGCCCCAGCATTTT
TRBJ2-5	TRBV21-1	NA	NA	CASSKAEGTQYF	TGTGCCAGCAGCAAAGCCGAGGGGACCCAGTACTTC
TRBJ1-3	TRBV29-1	NA	NA	CSVGGTVSSGNTIYF	TGCAGCGTTGGGGGGACGGTGAGCTCTGGAAACACCATATATTTT
TRBJ1-5	TRBV7-2	NA	NA	CASSLGALRGQPQHF	TGTGCCAGCAGCTTAGGGGCTCTGAGGGGACAGCCCCAGCATTTT
TRBJ2-7	TRBV11-2	NA	NA	CASSLERRGGKNEQYF	TGTGCCAGCAGCTTAGAAAGACGAGGCGGGAAGAACGAGCAGTACTTC
TRBJ1-2	TRBV5-1	NA	NA	CASSLERYGYTF	TGCGCCAGCAGCTTGGAACGTTATGGCTACACCTTC
TRBJ2-6	TRBV6-6	NA	NA	CASSPVSGSGANVLTF	TGTGCCAGCAGCCCCGTTAGCGGCTCTGGGGCCAACGTCCTGACTTTC
TRBJ1-1	TRBV12-5	NA	NA	CASGLSPQVEAFF	TGTGCTAGTGGTTTGTCTCCTCAAGTGGAAGCTTTCTTT
TRBJ1-2	TRBV6-5	NA	NA	CASSYSSRGKGGYTF	TGTGCCAGCAGTTACTCGAGCAGGGGCAAGGGTGGCTACACCTTC
TRBJ2-3	TRBV20-1	NA	once	CSAPFDTQYF	TGCAGTGCTCCTTTTGATACGCAGTATTTT
TRBJ2-3	TRBV6-1	NA	NA	CASSEALGGDTQYF	TGTGCCAGCAGTGAAGCGCTGGGGGGAGATACGCAGTATTTT
TRBJ1-4	TRBV28	TRBD1	NA	CASSLYRGRDEKLFF	TGTGCCAGCAGCCTATACAGGGGCCGTGATGAAAAACTGTTTTTT
TRBJ1-1	TRBV7-9	NA	few	CASSLGSAVAFF	TGTGCCAGCAGCTTAGGTTCGGCTGTGGCTTTCTTT
TRBJ1-1	TRBV7-9	NA	NA	CASSLVGGNAEAFF	TGTGCCAGCAGCTTAGTCGGGGGGAACGCTGAAGCTTTCTTT
TRBJ2-3	TRBV6-5	NA	NA	CASSHRASTDTQYF	TGTGCCAGCTCCCATCGGGCCAGCACAGATACGCAGTATTTT
TRBJ1-5	TRBV21-1	NA	few	CASSPRQDNQPQHF	TGTGCCAGCAGCCCGAGGCAGGACAATCAGCCCCAGCATTTT
TRBJ1-1	TRBV6-1	NA	few	CASILQQGTTEAFF	TGTGCCAGCATCCTCCAACAGGGAACTACTGAAGCTTTCTTT
TRBJ2-3	TRBV4-1	NA	NA	CASSQMDTQYF	TGCGCCAGCAGCCAAATGGATACGCAGTATTTT
TRBJ1-1	TRBV19	NA	NA	CASSSGGQIEAFF	TGTGCCAGTAGTAGTGGTGGACAGATTGAAGCTTTCTTT
TRBJ1-4	TRBV4-1	NA	NA	CASSQVVTNEKLFF	TGCGCCAGCAGCCAAGTCGTTACTAATGAAAAACTGTTTTTT
TRBJ2-3	TRBV5-4	NA	NA	CASSGPRRDTQYF	TGTGCCAGCAGCGGCCCTCGACGGGATACGCAGTATTTT
TRBJ2-7	TRBV28	TRBD2	NA	CASTRVGTSGEQYF	TGTGCCAGCACCCGGGTTGGGACTAGCGGCGAGCAGTACTTC
TRBJ2-7	TRBV30	NA	NA	CAWSVQGRHEQYF	TGTGCCTGGAGTGTACAGGGCAGACACGAGCAGTACTTC
TRBJ2-3	TRBV5-4	TRBD2	NA	CASSSGTSGSISDTQYF	TGTGCCAGCAGCTCCGGGACTAGCGGGAGTATCTCAGATACGCAGTATTTT
TRBJ1-5	TRBV29-1	NA	NA	CSVGTALNQPQHF	TGCAGCGTAGGGACGGCCCTTAATCAGCCCCAGCATTTT
TRBJ1-1	TRBV4-1	NA	once	CASSQDRAMNTEAFF	TGCGCCAGCAGCCAAGATAGGGCTATGAACACTGAAGCTTTCTTT
TRBJ2-5	TRBV5-4	NA	NA	CASSRQEGRETQYF	TGTGCCAGCAGCCGACAGGAGGGCCGAGAGACCCAGTACTTC
TRBJ1-2	TRBV18	TRBD1	NA	CASSPFASGNLQGADGYTF	TGTGCCAGCTCACCATTTGCGTCGGGGAACCTACAGGGGGCGGATGGCTACACCTTC
TRBJ1-1	TRBV6-6	NA	few	CASSYPGTVNTEAFF	TGTGCCAGCAGTTACCCCGGGACGGTGAACACTGAAGCTTTCTTT
TRBJ1-2	TRBV11-2	NA	NA	CASSSTAYGYTF	TGTGCCAGCAGCTCCACGGCCTATGGCTACACCTTC
TRBJ1-2	TRBV5-6	TRBD1	NA	CASSRRDRDRSNYGYTF	TGTGCCAGCAGCCGCCGGGACAGGGATCGATCTAACTATGGCTACACCTTC
TRBJ1-6	TRBV5-1	TRBD1	once	CASKRTGGGSPLHF	TGCGCCAGCAAAAGGACAGGGGGCGGTTCACCCCTCCACTTT
TRBJ2-1	TRBV11-3	TRBD1	once	CASSFVTGTEQFF	TGTGCCAGCAGCTTCGTGACAGGGACTGAGCAGTTCTTC
TRBJ1-3	TRBV5-4	NA	NA	CASSLAGGNTIYF	TGTGCCAGCAGCTTGGCAGGGGGAAACACCATATATTTT
TRBJ1-2	TRBV9	NA	NA	CASSVVPGPHGYTF	TGTGCCAGCAGCGTAGTGCCAGGGCCCCATGGCTACACCTTC
TRBJ2-1	TRBV5-1	TRBD2	NA	CASSLTSGSSYNEQFF	TGCGCCAGCAGCTTGACTAGCGGGAGCTCCTACAATGAGCAGTTCTTC
TRBJ1-6	TRBV4-2	NA	NA	CASSRHTGSNSPLHF	TGTGCCAGCAGCCGGCACACAGGGAGTAATTCACCCCTCCACTTT
TRBJ1-5	TRBV4-1	NA	NA	CASSQDWNSNQPQHF	TGCGCCAGCAGCCAAGATTGGAATAGCAATCAGCCCCAGCATTTT
TRBJ1-5	TRBV19	TRBD1	NA	CASSIDPGQGLQPQHF	TGTGCCAGTAGTATAGACCCAGGACAGGGATTACAGCCCCAGCATTTT
TRBJ1-6	TRBV5-1	NA	NA	CASSFGDLNSPLHF	TGCGCCAGCAGCTTCGGGGACCTTAATTCACCCCTCCACTTT
TRBJ2-5	TRBV4-1	NA	NA	CASRGAGTQYF	TGCGCCAGCAGGGGGGCAGGGACCCAGTACTTC
TRBJ1-1	TRBV7-9	NA	few	CASTSRTEAFF	TGTGCCAGCACATCGAGGACTGAAGCTTTCTTT
TRBJ2-1	TRBV28	NA	NA	CASSRTWGEQFF	TGTGCCAGCAGTCGTACTTGGGGTGAGCAGTTCTTC
TRBJ1-2	TRBV19	NA	NA	CASSYFPGNYGYTF	TGTGCCAGTAGTTATTTCCCCGGGAACTATGGCTACACCTTC